The 19 T cell receptor beta chains below come from one sample, sequenced in a study of sequential checkpoint blockade in melanoma. Using immunoSEQ multiplex PCR, the repertoire was profiled, and TCRdb retains in-frame clones only, with some absent. Of about 2,300 clones listed, 20% to 25% are singletons. Treatment described: randomized to nivolumab then ipilimumab (arm A) or the reverse (arm B). Sequencing used tumor tissue (inferred from file names), obtained from a patient given nivolumab and ipilimumab in sequence. The receptors stem from a human donor with melanoma.

The J gene is TRBJ2-5, the V gene TRBV6-8; D is uncertain. The CDR3 is made up of 15 amino acids. The germline V gene encodes CDR1 MNHGY and CDR2 SAAAGT. V lost 0 bases to trimming and J lost 2 bases, with 10 bases between them. The CDR3 bases are TGTGCCAGCAGTTACTCGGCGGCTGCACAAGAGACCCAGTACTTC. It encodes CASSYSAAAQETQYF.

The chain uses TRBV18 and TRBJ2-1, with D possibly TRBD1 on 6 matching bases. V was cut by 5 bases and J by 8 bases, with 16 bases left in between. The CDR3 has 14 residues. Germline V gene lookup returns CDR1 KGHSH and CDR2 LQKENI. CDR3: CASSTATGFDEQFF. The CDR3 region has the DNA TGTGCCAGCTCAACAGCTACAGGGTTCGATGAGCAGTTCTTC.

The chain combines TRBV19 with TRBJ2-7; 7 bases fit TRBD2. Germline V gives CDR1 LNHDA, CDR2 SQIVND (reference sequence). CDR3 size: 15 residues. J lost 3 bases, V lost 1 base, and 6 bases had no gene match. CDR3 amino acids: CASSIGGGEVYEQYF. The CDR3 nucleotides read TGTGCCAGTAGTATAGGGGGGGGAGAGGTCTACGAGCAGTACTTC.

The genes are TRBV28 and TRBJ1-4; D unclear. This CDR3 contains 15 residues. Trimming stripped 4 bases from V and 2 bases from J, with 11 bases between. The germline V gene encodes CDR1 MDHEN and CDR2 SYDVKM. The CDR3 loop reads CASSWSTGTNEKLFF. CDR3 in DNA: TGTGCCAGCAGTTGGTCCACTGGCACTAATGAAAAACTGTTTTTT.

Relative to its sample, this clone is medium-sized (0.01 to 0.1%). V gene TRBV11-3 combines with J gene TRBJ2-3, with TRBD1 identical over 10 bases. Looked up from germline, CDR1 is SGHNT and CDR2 is YENEEA. This CDR3 comprises 17 residues. Trimming took 5 bases from V and 5 from J; bases not matched to a gene: 13. The CDR3 DNA reads as TGTGCCAGCAGCACTAATGACAGGGGGCCCTATTTAGATACGCAGTATTTT. As protein: CASSTNDRGPYLDTQYF.

V and J are TRBV28 and TRBJ2-3; 9 nucleotides match TRBD2. V shed 6 bases and J 0 bases; nucleotides not matched to a gene: 10. The CDR3 is 17 amino acids. Germline values: CDR1 MDHEN, CDR2 SYDVKM. The CDR3: CASRLTTSGYSTDTQYF. The DNA for the CDR3 is TGTGCCAGCAGGTTAACGACTAGCGGATATAGCACAGATACGCAGTATTTT.

The J gene is TRBJ2-7, the V gene TRBV11-3; TRBD2 aligns across 7 bases. V gave up 5 bases and J gave up 0 bases; unmatched junction bases: 4. The CDR3 contains 14 residues. CDR1 is SGHNT, CDR2 YENEEA, per germline. The CDR3: CASSRGLTSYEQYF. CDR3 bases: TGTGCCAGCAGCAGGGGACTAACCTCCTACGAGCAGTACTTC.

This clone has a handful of counts. V usage is TRBV28 and J usage is TRBJ2-7; D is ambiguous. The germline V gene has CDR1 MDHEN and CDR2 SYDVKM. V shed 3 bases and J shed 3 bases, with 6 bases lying between them. The CDR3 totals 12 residues. CDR3 in amino acids: CASSFQNYEQYF. The CDR3 DNA is TGTGCCAGCAGTTTTCAGAACTACGAGCAGTACTTC.

The rearrangement links TRBV6-8 to TRBJ2-1, with 7 bases that match TRBD1. CDR3 size: 15 residues. The junction had 13 bases not matched to a gene; V was cut back by 7 bases and J by 7 bases. Germline-derived CDR1 and CDR2 are MNHGY and SAAAGT. CDR3 in amino acids: CASTAAAGGQNEQFF. CDR3 DNA sequence: TGTGCCAGCACCGCGGCGGCAGGGGGACAGAATGAGCAGTTCTTC.

The sample holds a few counts of this clone. The chain links TRBV29-1 to TRBJ1-1; 7 positions agree with TRBD1. Trimming removed 6 bases from V and 0 bases from J; junction bases left unmatched: 4. The CDR3 loop spans 13 amino acids. Germline CDR1 SQVTM, CDR2 ANQGSEA. The CDR3 protein is CSVGQLLNTEAFF. The CDR3 region has the DNA TGCAGCGTGGGACAGCTTTTGAACACTGAAGCTTTCTTT.

In this sample, this clone turned up a few times. The V gene is TRBV6-8, the J gene TRBJ2-1, with 9 bases matching TRBD2. The V and J ends lost 2 bases and 7 bases, in that order; junction bases with no gene match: 9. Germline CDR1 MNHGY, CDR2 SAAAGT. The CDR3 covers 16 residues. DNA of the CDR3: TGTGCCAGCAGTTACCCACGGCGGGGGGGCAATAATGAGCAGTTCTTC. Protein: CASSYPRRGGNNEQFF.

This rearrangement joins TRBV12-2 to TRBJ2-1. TRBV12-2 is termed a pseudogene. The CDR3 covers 14 residues. CDR3 residues: CAVTHRGGENEQFF. As DNA, the CDR3 is TGTGCCGTTACCCACCGTGGGGGTGAGAATGAGCAGTTCTTC.

By sample share, this clone is medium-sized. This rearrangement joins TRBV11-3 to TRBJ2-1; 8 bases fit TRBD2. This CDR3 is built from 16 residues. V lost 3 bases and J lost 4; bases outside the gene matches: 8. Germline assignment: CDR1 SGHNT and CDR2 YENEEA. The CDR3 here is CASSFTLAGLYNEQFF. DNA for the CDR3: TGTGCCAGCAGCTTCACTTTAGCGGGATTGTACAATGAGCAGTTCTTC.

The sample holds many counts of this clone. The rearrangement joins TRBV11-3 to TRBJ2-5; D possibly matches TRBD1 or TRBD2 (5 bases each). The CDR3 contains 16 residues. Trimming pared 3 bases from V and 5 bases from J, leaving 19 bases between. Germline loops: CDR1 SGHNT, CDR2 YENEEA. CDR3 in DNA: TGTGCCAGCAGCTTGAGTGGGGGAAGCGGTCGGGAGACCCAGTACTTC. It encodes CASSLSGGSGRETQYF.

Sample share makes this clone medium-sized. This chain uses TRBV11-3 with TRBJ1-6; perhaps TRBD1 as D (5 bases). V shed 3 bases and J shed 10 bases, with 13 bases lying between them. Looked up from germline, CDR1 is SGHNT and CDR2 is YENEEA. The CDR3 contains 14 residues. The CDR3 region is CASSLQGRSSPLHF. Written as DNA, the CDR3 is TGTGCCAGCAGCTTGCAGGGTAGGAGCTCACCCCTCCACTTT.

V is TRBV5-1 and J is TRBJ2-5, with 8 bases matching TRBD2. The trim removed 4 bases at V and 5 bases at J, leaving 13 bases unmatched. The CDR3 totals 16 residues. Per germline, CDR1 SGHRS and CDR2 YFSETQ. The CDR3 sequence is CASSKGMGLGVETQYF. CDR3 in DNA: TGCGCCAGCAGCAAGGGTATGGGACTAGGGGTGGAGACCCAGTACTTC.

Relative to its sample, this clone is medium-sized. The J gene is TRBJ1-6, the V gene TRBV9; D is perhaps TRBD1 (6 bases). This CDR3 is 14 amino acids long. Trimming removed 5 bases at V and 7 bases at J, with 13 bases between. Germline loops: CDR1 SGDLS, CDR2 YYNGEE. CDR3 DNA sequence: TGTGCCAGCAGAAGACAGGAGAGGAATTCACCCCTCCACTTT. This codes for CASRRQERNSPLHF.

The table lists this clone with a few counts. The chain uses TRBV5-1 and TRBJ1-6; D gene unclear. In germline, CDR1 is SGHRS, CDR2 YFSETQ. This CDR3 is built from 15 residues. The V gene lost 6 bases and the J gene lost 6 bases, with 16 bases spanning the gap. The CDR3 nucleotides are TGCGCCAGCACCCTTCGGCCTAGCCTTAATTCACCCCTCCACTTT. Protein: CASTLRPSLNSPLHF. The full variable domain, in which reference TRBV5-1 and TRBJ1-6 provide the parts outside the CDR3, is KAGVTQTPRYLIKTRGQQVTLSCSPISGHRSVSWYQQTPGQGLQFLFEYFSETQRNKGNFPGRFSGRQFSNSRSEMNVSTLELGDSALYLCASTLRPSLNSPLHFGNGTRLTVT.

This clone is termed large. V and J are TRBV6-8 and TRBJ1-1; D is possibly TRBD1 (6 bases). This CDR3 is built from 15 residues. V was pared by 10 bases and J by 0 bases, with 18 bases between. Germline CDR1 reads MNHGY; CDR2 reads SAAAGT. The CDR3 nucleotides read TGTGCCATCAAGACAGACAGGACTCTGAACACTGAAGCTTTCTTT. Amino acid sequence: CAIKTDRTLNTEAFF.